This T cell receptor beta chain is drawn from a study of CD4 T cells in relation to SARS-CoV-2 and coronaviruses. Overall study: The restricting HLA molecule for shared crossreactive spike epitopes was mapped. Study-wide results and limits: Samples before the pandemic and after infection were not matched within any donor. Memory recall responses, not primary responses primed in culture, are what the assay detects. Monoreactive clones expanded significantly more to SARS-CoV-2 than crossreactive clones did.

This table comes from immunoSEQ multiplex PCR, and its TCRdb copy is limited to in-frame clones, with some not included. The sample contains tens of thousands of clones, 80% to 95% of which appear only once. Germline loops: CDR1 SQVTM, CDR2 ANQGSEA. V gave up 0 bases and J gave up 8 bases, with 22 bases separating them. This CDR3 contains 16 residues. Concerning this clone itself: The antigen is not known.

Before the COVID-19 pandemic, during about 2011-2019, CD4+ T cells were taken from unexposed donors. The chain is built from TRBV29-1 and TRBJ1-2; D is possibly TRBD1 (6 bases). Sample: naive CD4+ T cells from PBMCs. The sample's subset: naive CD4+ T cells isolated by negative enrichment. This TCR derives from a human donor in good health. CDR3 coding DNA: TGCAGCGTTGAAGAAGAAACGGGACACCGAATCTGGGGCTACACCTTC. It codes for CSVEEETGHRIWGYTF.